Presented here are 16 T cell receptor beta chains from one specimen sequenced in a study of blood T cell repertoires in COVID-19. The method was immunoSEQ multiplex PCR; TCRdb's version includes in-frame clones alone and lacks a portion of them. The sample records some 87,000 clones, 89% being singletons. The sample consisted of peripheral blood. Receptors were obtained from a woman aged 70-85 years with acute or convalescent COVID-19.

This CDR3 reads CASSRNIDSDTQYF. The DNA of the CDR3 is TGTGCCAGCAGTCGTAACATAGACAGCGATACGCAGTATTTT. The chain has TRBV6-5 and TRBJ2-3, with a weak D call TRBD1 (5 bases). V was clipped by 5 bases and J by 6 bases, with 15 bases between them. CDR1 MNHEY and CDR2 SVGAGI come from the germline V gene. The CDR3 is 14 residues long.

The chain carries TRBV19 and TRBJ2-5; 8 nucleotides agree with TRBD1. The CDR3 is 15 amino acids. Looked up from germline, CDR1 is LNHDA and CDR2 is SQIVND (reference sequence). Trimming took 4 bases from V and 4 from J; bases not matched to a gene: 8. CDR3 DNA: TGTGCCAGTAGTAACCGCAGGGGGCTGGGAGAGACCCAGTACTTC. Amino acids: CASSNRRGLGETQYF.

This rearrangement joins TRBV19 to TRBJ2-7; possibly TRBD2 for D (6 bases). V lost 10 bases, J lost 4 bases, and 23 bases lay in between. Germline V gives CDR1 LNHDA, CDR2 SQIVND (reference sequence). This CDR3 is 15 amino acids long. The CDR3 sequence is CATTRGGEGTYEQYF. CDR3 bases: TGTGCCACCACCCGGGGAGGAGAGGGAACTTACGAGCAGTACTTC.

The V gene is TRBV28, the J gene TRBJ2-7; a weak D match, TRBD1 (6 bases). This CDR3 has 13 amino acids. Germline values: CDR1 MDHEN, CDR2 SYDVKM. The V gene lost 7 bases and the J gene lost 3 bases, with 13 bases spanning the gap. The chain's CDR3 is CASNRVVGYEQYV. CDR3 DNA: TGTGCCAGCAACAGGGTCGTCGGCTACGAGCAGTACGTC.

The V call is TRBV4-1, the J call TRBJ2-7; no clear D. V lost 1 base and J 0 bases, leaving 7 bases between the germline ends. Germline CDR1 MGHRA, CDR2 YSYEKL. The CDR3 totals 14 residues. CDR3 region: CASSQVSGSYEQYF. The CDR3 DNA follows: TGCGCCAGCAGCCAAGTATCCGGCTCCTACGAGCAGTACTTC.

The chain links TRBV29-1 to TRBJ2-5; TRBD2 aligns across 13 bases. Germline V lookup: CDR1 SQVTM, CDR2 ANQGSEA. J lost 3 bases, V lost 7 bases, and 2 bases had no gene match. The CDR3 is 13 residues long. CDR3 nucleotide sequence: TGCAGCGCGGGGACTAGCGGGAAAGAGACCCAGTACTTC. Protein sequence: CSAGTSGKETQYF. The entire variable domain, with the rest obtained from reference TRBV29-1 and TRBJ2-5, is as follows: SAVISQKPSRDICQRGTSLTIQCQVDSQVTMMFWYRQQPGQSLTLIATANQGSEATYESGFVIDKFPISRPNLTFSTLTVSNMSPEDSSIYLCSAGTSGKETQYFGPGTRLLVL.

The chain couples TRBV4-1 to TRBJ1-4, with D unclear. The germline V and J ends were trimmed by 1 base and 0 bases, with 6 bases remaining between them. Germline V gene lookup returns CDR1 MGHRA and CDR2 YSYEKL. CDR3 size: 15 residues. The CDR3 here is CASSQVRATNEKLFF. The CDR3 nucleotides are TGCGCCAGCAGCCAAGTCCGGGCAACTAATGAAAAACTGTTTTTT.

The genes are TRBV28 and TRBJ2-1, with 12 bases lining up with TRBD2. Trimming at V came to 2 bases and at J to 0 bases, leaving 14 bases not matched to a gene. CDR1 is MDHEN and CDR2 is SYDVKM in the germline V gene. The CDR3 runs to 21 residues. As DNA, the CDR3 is TGTGCCAGCAGTTTAAGGGGTTCTAGCGGGGGGGCTTTGAGCTCCTACAATGAGCAGTTCTTC. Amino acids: CASSLRGSSGGALSSYNEQFF.

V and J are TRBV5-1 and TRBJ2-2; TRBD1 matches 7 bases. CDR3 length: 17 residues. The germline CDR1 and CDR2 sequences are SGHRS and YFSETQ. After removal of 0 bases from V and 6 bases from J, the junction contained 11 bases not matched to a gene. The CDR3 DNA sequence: TGCGCCAGCAGCTTGGGTACGACAGGGTGGAATCCCGGGGAGCTGTTTTTT. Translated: CASSLGTTGWNPGELFF. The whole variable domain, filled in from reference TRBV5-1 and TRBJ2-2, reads KAGVTQTPRYLIKTRGQQVTLSCSPISGHRSVSWYQQTPGQGLQFLFEYFSETQRNKGNFPGRFSGRQFSNSRSEMNVSTLELGDSALYLCASSLGTTGWNPGELFFGEGSRLTVL.

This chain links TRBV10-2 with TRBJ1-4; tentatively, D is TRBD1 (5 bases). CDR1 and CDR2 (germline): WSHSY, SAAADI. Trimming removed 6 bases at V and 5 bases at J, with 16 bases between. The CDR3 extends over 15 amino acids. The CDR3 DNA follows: TGCGCCAGCAGGGGATCAGGGCTACCGAATGAAAAACTGTTTTTT. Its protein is CASRGSGLPNEKLFF.

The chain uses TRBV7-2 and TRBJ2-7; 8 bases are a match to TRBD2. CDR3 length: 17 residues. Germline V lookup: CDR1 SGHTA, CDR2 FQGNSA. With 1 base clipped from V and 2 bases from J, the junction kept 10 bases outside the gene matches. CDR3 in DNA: TGTGCCAGCAGCTTAGTTTTACTAGCGGAGGAGCCCTACGAGCAGTACTTC. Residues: CASSLVLLAEEPYEQYF.

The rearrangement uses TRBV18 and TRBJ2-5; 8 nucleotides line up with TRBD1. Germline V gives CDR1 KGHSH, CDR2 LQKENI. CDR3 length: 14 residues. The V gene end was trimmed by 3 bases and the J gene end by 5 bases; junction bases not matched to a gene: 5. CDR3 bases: TGTGCCAGCTCACCCGTCGACAGGGGCGAGACCCAGTACTTC. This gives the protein CASSPVDRGETQYF.

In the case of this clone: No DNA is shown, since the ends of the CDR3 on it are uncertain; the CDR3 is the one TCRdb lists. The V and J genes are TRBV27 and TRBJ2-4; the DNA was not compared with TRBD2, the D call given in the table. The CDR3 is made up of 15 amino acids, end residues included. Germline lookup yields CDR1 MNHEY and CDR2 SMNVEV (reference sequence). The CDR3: CASSSSGGGEGIQYF.

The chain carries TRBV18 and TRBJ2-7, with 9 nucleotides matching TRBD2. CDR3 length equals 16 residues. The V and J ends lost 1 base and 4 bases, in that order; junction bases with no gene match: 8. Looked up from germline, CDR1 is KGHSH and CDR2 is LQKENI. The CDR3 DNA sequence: TGTGCCAGCTCACCACGGGGAGCGGGAGGCTCTTACGAGCAGTACTTC. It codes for CASSPRGAGGSYEQYF.

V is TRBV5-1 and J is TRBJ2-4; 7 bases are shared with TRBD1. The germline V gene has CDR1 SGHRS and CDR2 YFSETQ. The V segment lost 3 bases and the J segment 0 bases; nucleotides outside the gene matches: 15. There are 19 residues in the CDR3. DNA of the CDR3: TGCGCCAGCAGCTCGGGACAGACCCGGACGGATTTAGCCAAAAACATTCAGTACTTC. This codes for CASSSGQTRTDLAKNIQYF.

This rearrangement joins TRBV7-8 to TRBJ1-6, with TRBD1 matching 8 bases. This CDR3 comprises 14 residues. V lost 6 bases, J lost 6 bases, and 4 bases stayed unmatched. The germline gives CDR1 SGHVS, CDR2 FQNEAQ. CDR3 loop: CASSFGQGNSPLHF. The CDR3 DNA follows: TGTGCCAGCAGTTTCGGACAGGGTAATTCACCCCTCCACTTT.